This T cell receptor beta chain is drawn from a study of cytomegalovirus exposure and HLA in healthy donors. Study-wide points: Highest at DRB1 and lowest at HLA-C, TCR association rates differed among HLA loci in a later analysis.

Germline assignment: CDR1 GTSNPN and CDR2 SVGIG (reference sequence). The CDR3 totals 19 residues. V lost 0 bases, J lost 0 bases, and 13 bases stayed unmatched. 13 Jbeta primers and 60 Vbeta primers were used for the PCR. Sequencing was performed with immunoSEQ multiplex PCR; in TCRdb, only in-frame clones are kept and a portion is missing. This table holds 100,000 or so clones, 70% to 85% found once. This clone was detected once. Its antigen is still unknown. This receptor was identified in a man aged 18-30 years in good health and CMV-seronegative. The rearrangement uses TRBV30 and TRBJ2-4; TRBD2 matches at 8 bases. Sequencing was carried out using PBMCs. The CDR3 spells CAWSVRGGPSKGAKNIQYF. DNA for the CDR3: TGTGCCTGGAGTGTACGGGGGGGGCCTTCCAAGGGAGCCAAAAACATTCAGTACTTC.